These 8 T cell receptor beta chains were all obtained from the same sample, sequenced in a study of breast tumors, draining lymph nodes, adjacent tissues. Samples came from axillary lymph nodes draining the breast cancer. Using its own MiXCR run on the multiplex PCR reads, TCRdb lists one record per CDR3 protein. This sample has approximately 100,000 distinct CDR3 sequences, with around 21% found just once. Sequenced input: axillary lymph node tissue. Receptors originate from a female donor with breast cancer. Some clones in this sample may be carry-over from other donors' samples.

This clonotype was detected many times. The chain is built from TRBV7-2 and TRBJ2-7, with 8 bases aligning to TRBD1. The germline gives CDR1 SGHTA, CDR2 FQGNSA. V was pared by 2 bases and J by 0 bases, with 9 bases of the junction left unmatched. The CDR3 has 17 amino acids. DNA of the CDR3: TGTGCCAGCAGCTTAACTATCGGGACAGGACCCTCCTACGAGCAGTACTTC. Its protein is CASSLTIGTGPSYEQYF. Full variable domain (remainder filled in from reference TRBV7-2 and TRBJ2-7): GAGVSQSPSNKVTEKGKDVELRCDPISGHTALYWYRQSLGQGLEFLIYFQGNSAPDKSGLPSDRFSAERTGGSVSTLTIQRTQQEDSAVYLCASSLTIGTGPSYEQYFGPGTRLTVT.

This clonotype was seen at least ten times. The chain links TRBV11-1 to TRBJ1-5; TRBD1 matches 8 bases. Per germline, CDR1 SGHAT and CDR2 FQDESV (reference sequence). V trimming: 5 bases; J trimming: 4 bases; junction bases outside the gene matches: 16. There are 18 residues in the CDR3. The CDR3 coding sequence is TGTGCCAGCAGCGTAGAGCCAGGGGGCAAGCTTGAGAATCAGCCCCAGCATTTT. Amino acids: CASSVEPGGKLENQPQHF. Based on the CDR3 plus reference TRBV11-1 and TRBJ1-5, the full variable domain is EAEVAQSPRYKITEKSQAVAFWCDPISGHATLYWYRQILGQGPELLVQFQDESVVDDSQLPKDRFSAERLKGVDSTLKIQPAELGDSAMYLCASSVEPGGKLENQPQHFGDGTRLSIL.

V is TRBV5-1 and J is TRBJ1-2; D remains ambiguous. Per the germline V gene, CDR1 is SGHRS and CDR2 is YFSETQ. Trimming left V 4 bases short and J 2 bases short, with 12 bases between. This CDR3 is 14 amino acids long. The CDR3 DNA is TGCGCCAGCAGCGCGCGGAATCGGAACTATGGCTACACCTTC. It yields the protein CASSARNRNYGYTF.

This clonotype has ten or more counts. The junction differs from germline at one of its ends, possibly a read error. The V and J genes are TRBV4-2 and TRBJ2-7; 9 nucleotides agree with TRBD1. CDR1 is LGHNA, CDR2 YNFKEQ, per germline. This CDR3 spans 16 amino acids. Written as DNA, the CDR3 is TGTGCCAGCAGACACACGGCAGGACAGGGGTCCTCCGAGCAGTACTTC. Its translation: CASRHTAGQGSSEQYF.

The CDR3 here is CSARDRRANTGELFF. CDR3 sequence (DNA): TGCAGTGCTAGAGATCGCAGGGCGAACACCGGGGAGCTGTTTTTT. The V call is TRBV20-1, the J call TRBJ2-2, with D perhaps matching TRBD1 (5 bases). The CDR3 sequence is 15 residues long. CDR1 is DFQATT and CDR2 is SNEGSKA in the germline V gene (reference sequence). V gave up 0 bases and J gave up 0 bases, with 8 bases separating them.

This clonotype occurred many times. The chain employs TRBV13 and TRBJ2-3, with 11 nucleotides matching TRBD2. The length of the CDR3 is 18 residues. V dropped 4 bases and J dropped 1; count of bases not matched to a gene: 10. Germline V gives CDR1 PRHDT, CDR2 FYEKMQ (reference sequence). The DNA for the CDR3 is TGTGCCAGCAGCTCTCCTAGCGGGGGGTCCGGGGGCACAGATACGCAGTATTTT. The encoded protein is CASSSPSGGSGGTDTQYF.

The CDR3 reads CASRRGTGGQETQYF. CDR3 in DNA: TGTGCCAGCAGAAGAGGGACAGGGGGCCAAGAGACCCAGTACTTC. The rearrangement uses TRBV2 and TRBJ2-5; 11 nucleotides align to TRBD1. The CDR3 has 15 residues. In germline, CDR1 is SNHLY, CDR2 FYNNEI. V trimming: 6 bases; J trimming: 1 base; junction bases outside the gene matches: 4.

This clonotype was observed at least ten times. The genes are TRBV5-6 and TRBJ1-5; perhaps TRBD1 as D (5 bases). Deletions cut 4 bases from V and 9 bases from J, with 14 bases between. Germline loops: CDR1 SGHDT, CDR2 YYEEEE. This CDR3 is built from 13 residues. CDR3: CASSPGTLGPQHF. The CDR3 coding sequence is TGTGCCAGCAGCCCCGGGACCCTAGGGCCCCAGCATTTT.